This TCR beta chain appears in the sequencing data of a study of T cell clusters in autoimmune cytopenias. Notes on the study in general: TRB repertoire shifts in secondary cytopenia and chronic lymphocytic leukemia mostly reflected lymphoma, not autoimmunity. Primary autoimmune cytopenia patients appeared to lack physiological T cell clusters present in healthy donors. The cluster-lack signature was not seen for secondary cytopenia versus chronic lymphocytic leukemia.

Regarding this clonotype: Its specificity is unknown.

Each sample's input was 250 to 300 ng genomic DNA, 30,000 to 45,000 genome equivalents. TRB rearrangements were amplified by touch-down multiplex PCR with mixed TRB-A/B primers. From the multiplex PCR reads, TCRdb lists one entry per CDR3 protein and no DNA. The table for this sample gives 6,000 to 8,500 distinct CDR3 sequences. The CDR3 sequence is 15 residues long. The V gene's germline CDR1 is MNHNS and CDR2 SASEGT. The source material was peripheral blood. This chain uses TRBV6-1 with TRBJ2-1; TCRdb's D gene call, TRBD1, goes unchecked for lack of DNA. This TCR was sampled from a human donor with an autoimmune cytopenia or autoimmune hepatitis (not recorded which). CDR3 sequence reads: CASSEWTGGYNEQFF.